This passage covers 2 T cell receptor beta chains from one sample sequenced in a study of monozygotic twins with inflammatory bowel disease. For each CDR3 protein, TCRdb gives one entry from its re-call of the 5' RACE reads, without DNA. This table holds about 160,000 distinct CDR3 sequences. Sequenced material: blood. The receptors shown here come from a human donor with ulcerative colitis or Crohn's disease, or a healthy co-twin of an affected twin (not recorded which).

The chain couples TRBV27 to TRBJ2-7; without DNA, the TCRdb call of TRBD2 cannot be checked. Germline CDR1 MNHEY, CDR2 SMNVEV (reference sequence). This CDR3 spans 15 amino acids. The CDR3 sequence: CASSLKAGGPSEQYF.

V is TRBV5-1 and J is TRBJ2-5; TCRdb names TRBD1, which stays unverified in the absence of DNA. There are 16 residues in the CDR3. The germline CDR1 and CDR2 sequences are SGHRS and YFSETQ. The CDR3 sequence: CASSLADRGLQETQYF.